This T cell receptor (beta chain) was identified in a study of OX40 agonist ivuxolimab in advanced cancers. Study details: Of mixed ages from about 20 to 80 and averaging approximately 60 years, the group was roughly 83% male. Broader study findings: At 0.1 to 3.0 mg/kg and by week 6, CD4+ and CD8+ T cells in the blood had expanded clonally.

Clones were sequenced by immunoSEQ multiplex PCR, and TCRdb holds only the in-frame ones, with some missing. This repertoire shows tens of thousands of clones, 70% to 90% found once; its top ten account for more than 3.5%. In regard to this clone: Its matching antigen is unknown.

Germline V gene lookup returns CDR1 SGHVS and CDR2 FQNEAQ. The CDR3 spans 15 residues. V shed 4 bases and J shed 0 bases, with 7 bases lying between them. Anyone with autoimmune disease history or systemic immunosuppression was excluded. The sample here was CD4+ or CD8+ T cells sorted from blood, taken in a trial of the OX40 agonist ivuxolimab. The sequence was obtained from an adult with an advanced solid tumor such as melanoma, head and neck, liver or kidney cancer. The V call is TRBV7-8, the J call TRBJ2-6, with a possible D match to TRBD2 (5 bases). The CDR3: CASSSGFSGANVLTF. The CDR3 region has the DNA TGTGCCAGCAGCTCGGGGTTCTCTGGGGCCAACGTCCTGACTTTC.